This T cell receptor (beta chain) is from a study of spatial heterogeneity in lung cancer. Study at large: Sequencing was performed on follow-up PBMC samples when available, collected at a median of roughly two years after resection. Unique TCR and UMI combinations averaged more than ten appearances each in raw reads. Study results and caveats: Ubiquitous expanded tumor TCRs appeared in blood more at resection than follow-up.

TCR cDNA molecules each had a unique molecular identifier. TCRdb re-analysed the 5' RACE reads in MiXCR, keeping a single row per CDR3 protein. The table shows 51,000 or so distinct CDR3 sequences, with roughly 8.1% occurring only once. In this sample, this clonotype turned up a few times. Its antigen is unknown. CDR3 length: 15 residues. CDR1 and CDR2 from the germline V gene are LGHDT and YNNKEL (reference sequence). The V end was cut by 0 bases, the J end by 5 bases, with 14 bases between. Specified time point: blood at routine non-recurrence follow-up after resection. Sequencing was performed on whole RNA extracted from tumor and nontumor lung tissue, or from frozen PBMC, and the material was left unsorted.

This TCR was sampled from a female donor with early-stage non-small cell lung cancer. This sequence joins TRBV3-1 and TRBJ2-7; D possibly uses TRBD1 or TRBD2 (5 bases each). The sample consisted of PBMCs, taken at follow-up. The CDR3 DNA reads TGTGCCAGCAGCCAAGATTTGGTGAGGGGTCACGAGCAGTACTTC. Translation: CASSQDLVRGHEQYF.